This T cell receptor beta chain was identified during a study of blood T cells in healthy people across ages. Through a sample-barcoded 5' primer and a J-beta primer mix, a second PCR was run for roughly 7 to 11 cycles. TCRdb reanalysed the 5' RACE reads using MiXCR and keeps one entry per CDR3 protein. The sample has 1.5 million to 2 million distinct CDR3 sequences; more than 35% are singletons. V was shortened by 4 bases and J by 6 bases, with 20 bases between the two germline ends. The CDR3 sequence is 15 residues long. Germline CDR1 is SGHRS and CDR2 is YFSETQ. This TCR was recovered from a human donor in good health. V usage is TRBV5-1 and J usage is TRBJ2-7, with D perhaps TRBD2 (5 bases). Sequenced: blood. In nucleotides, the CDR3 is TGCGCCAGCAGCCCTGAGCTCGGCTTGGGAGTCGAGCAGTACTTC. Its translation is CASSPELGLGVEQYF.